The sequence of this T cell receptor (beta chain) was determined in a study of blood T cell repertoires in COVID-19. The germline V gene encodes CDR1 LGHNA and CDR2 YNFKEQ. Unmatched junction bases numbered 4, after V lost 4 bases and J lost 6 bases. This CDR3 region has 14 residues. This table comes from immunoSEQ multiplex PCR, and its TCRdb copy is limited to in-frame clones, with some not included. The sample shows about 120,000 clones, around 91% of them seen only once. The material sequenced was peripheral blood. The sequence was obtained from a woman aged 60-75 years with COVID-19, enrolled during active disease. The chain employs TRBV4-2 and TRBJ2-1; 9 bases fit TRBD2. Here the CDR3 reads CASSPGGGGNEQFF. In DNA, the CDR3 is TGTGCCAGCAGCCCTGGCGGGGGGGGCAATGAGCAGTTCTTC.